The 20 T cell receptor beta chains given below trace back to one sample, sequenced in a study of OX40 agonist ivuxolimab in advanced cancers. Profiled with immunoSEQ multiplex PCR; TCRdb holds only in-frame clones, not every one. Of nearly 50,000 clones in the sample, roughly 90% were seen once. Sequencing was performed on CD4+ or CD8+ T cells sorted from blood, taken in a trial of the OX40 agonist ivuxolimab. These TCRs come from an adult with an advanced solid tumor such as melanoma, head and neck, liver or kidney cancer.

The chain couples TRBV27 to TRBJ1-6; 9 positions agree with TRBD1. This CDR3 is built from 15 residues. V lost 3 bases, J lost 9 bases, and 6 bases stayed unmatched. Germline V gene sequence: CDR1 MNHEY, CDR2 SMNVEV (reference sequence). This chain's CDR3 is CASSFTGGVGSPLHF. The CDR3 DNA reads as TGTGCCAGCAGTTTTACAGGGGGCGTTGGTTCACCCCTCCACTTT.

The V gene is TRBV6-5, the J gene TRBJ2-1; D is unclear. The V gene's germline CDR1 is MNHEY and CDR2 SVGAGI. This CDR3 is 14 amino acids long. Trimming stripped 1 base from V and 5 bases from J, with 9 bases between. CDR3 sequence: CASSYYGSNNEQFF. DNA for the CDR3: TGTGCCAGCAGTTACTATGGTAGCAACAATGAGCAGTTCTTC.

This chain connects TRBV2 to TRBJ1-4; D gene uncertain. Germline CDR1 SNHLY, CDR2 FYNNEI. The ends were cut back, 10 bases at V and 8 bases at J, with 20 bases in the middle. The CDR3 extends over 14 amino acids. CDR3 in DNA: TGTGCCACCCTTGGGAACGATGCTGAGGAAAAACTGTTTTTT. This gives the protein CATLGNDAEEKLFF.

The chain carries TRBV19 and TRBJ2-7; a weak D match, TRBD1 (6 bases). This CDR3 contains 15 residues. Trimming pared 0 bases from V and 3 bases from J, leaving 12 bases between. The V gene's germline CDR1 is LNHDA and CDR2 SQIVND (reference sequence). The CDR3 region has the DNA TGTGCCAGTAGTATAGATTTTGCCAGGGGCTACGAGCAGTACTTC. Translation: CASSIDFARGYEQYF.

The CDR3 loop is CASSDTGELFF. The CDR3 DNA follows: TGTGCCAGCAGTGACACCGGGGAGCTGTTTTTT. The V call is TRBV7-6, the J call TRBJ2-2; D is unresolved. CDR1 and CDR2 (germline): SGHVS, FNYEAQ. V was cut by 6 bases and J by 3 bases, with 2 bases left in between. The CDR3 totals 11 residues. The whole variable domain, filled in from reference TRBV7-6 and TRBJ2-2, reads GAGVSQSPRYKVTKRGQDVALRCDPISGHVSLYWYRQALGQGPEFLTYFNYEAQQDKSGLPNDRFSAERPEGSISTLTIQRTEQRDSAMYRCASSDTGELFFGEGSRLTVL.

The V and J genes are TRBV2 and TRBJ2-2; 7 nucleotides line up with TRBD1. Per the germline V gene, CDR1 is SNHLY and CDR2 is FYNNEI. With 2 bases clipped from V and 0 bases from J, the junction kept 6 bases outside the gene matches. The CDR3 has 17 residues. CDR3 sequence reads: CASSESTGQSNTGELFF. The CDR3 DNA reads TGTGCCAGCAGTGAATCGACAGGGCAGTCGAACACCGGGGAGCTGTTTTTT. Together with reference TRBV2 and TRBJ2-2, the CDR3 gives the full variable domain: EPEVTQTPSHQVTQMGQEVILRCVPISNHLYFYWYRQILGQKVEFLVSFYNNEISEKSEIFDDQFSVERPDGSNFTLKIRSTKLEDSAMYFCASSESTGQSNTGELFFGEGSRLTVL.

The rearrangement links TRBV7-2 to TRBJ2-7; maybe TRBD2 (7 bases). The CDR3 runs to 16 residues. CDR1 is SGHTA and CDR2 is FQGNSA in the germline V gene. V was clipped by 5 bases and J by 3 bases, with 20 bases between them. For the CDR3, the DNA is TGTGCCAGCAGCCCGAAAGGCGGGGGCCAAGGCTACGAGCAGTACTTC. Its protein product is CASSPKGGGQGYEQYF. Full variable domain (outside the CDR3, taken from reference TRBV7-2 and TRBJ2-7): GAGVSQSPSNKVTEKGKDVELRCDPISGHTALYWYRQSLGQGLEFLIYFQGNSAPDKSGLPSDRFSAERTGGSVSTLTIQRTQQEDSAVYLCASSPKGGGQGYEQYFGPGTRLTVT.

This clone was recorded once. J is TRBJ1-2 and V is TRBV18; a weak D match, TRBD1 (5 bases). CDR1 is KGHSH, CDR2 LQKENI, per germline. The CDR3 extends over 13 amino acids. The V end lost 3 bases, the J end lost 4 bases, and 9 bases lay between the germline ends. The CDR3 DNA is TGTGCCAGCTCACCTGGGGGGATCTATGGCTACACCTTC. The encoded protein is CASSPGGIYGYTF.

This chain links TRBV27 with TRBJ1-5, with unresolved D. Germline lookup yields CDR1 MNHEY and CDR2 SMNVEV (reference sequence). CDR3 length: 14 residues. The V end lost 5 bases, the J end lost 4 bases, and 12 bases lay between the germline ends. The CDR3 region has the DNA TGTGCCAGCAGTCCCGACGGGATGAATCAGCCCCAGCATTTT. The encoded protein is CASSPDGMNQPQHF.

The chain links TRBV6-1 to TRBJ2-2; D is perhaps TRBD2 (6 bases). Germline-derived CDR1 and CDR2 are MNHNS and SASEGT. V lost 3 bases and J lost 1, with 9 bases in between. The CDR3 is made up of 15 amino acids. CDR3 amino acids: CASSEAGWNTGELFF. The CDR3, as DNA: TGTGCCAGCAGTGAGGCGGGATGGAACACCGGGGAGCTGTTTTTT.

The table lists this clone with a few counts. J is TRBJ2-7 and V is TRBV27, with no clear D. The ends were cut back, 4 bases at V and 3 bases at J, with 10 bases in the middle. The CDR3 consists of 13 residues. The germline CDR1 and CDR2 sequences are MNHEY and SMNVEV (reference sequence). The CDR3 region has the DNA TGTGCCAGCAGTTGGTCAGCCCGCTACGAGCAGTACTTC. Translation: CASSWSARYEQYF.

This clone was observed a single time. This chain joins TRBV6-5 and TRBJ2-7, with a tentative D call TRBD1 (5 bases). The CDR3 length is 14 residues. Per germline, CDR1 MNHEY and CDR2 SVGAGI. Trimming stripped 5 bases from V and 6 bases from J, with 17 bases between. The DNA of the CDR3 is TGTGCCAGCAGTCACCCCCAGGGTCAGGGCGAGCAGTACTTC. Translating gives CASSHPQGQGEQYF.

This chain uses TRBV7-6 with TRBJ1-4; 8 nucleotides match TRBD1. J was trimmed by 6 bases and V by 6 bases; bases with no gene match: 6. This CDR3 region has 14 residues. Germline V gene lookup returns CDR1 SGHVS and CDR2 FNYEAQ. This CDR3 reads CASSSGQGDEKLFF. CDR3 nucleotides: TGTGCCAGCAGTTCCGGACAGGGAGATGAAAAACTGTTTTTT.

Details on this clone: The same CDR3 arises from other DNA sequences in this sample as well. This chain uses TRBV6-5 with TRBJ1-1; D ambiguous. The CDR3 totals 11 residues. Germline values: CDR1 MNHEY, CDR2 SVGAGI. V was pared by 6 bases and J by 3 bases, with 5 bases between. CDR3 loop: CASRSDTEAFF. The CDR3 DNA follows: TGTGCCAGCAGGTCGGACACTGAAGCTTTCTTT.

CDR3: CASSVGYTDTQYF. The CDR3 nucleotides are TGTGCCAGCAGCGTAGGCTACACAGATACGCAGTATTTT. V and J are TRBV9 and TRBJ2-3, with D uncertain. The CDR3 length is 13 residues. Germline V gene lookup returns CDR1 SGDLS and CDR2 YYNGEE. V was trimmed by 0 bases and J by 2 bases, leaving 4 bases between them.

V and J are TRBV20-1 and TRBJ2-5, with D perhaps matching TRBD2 (6 bases). CDR3 length equals 9 residues. The germline V gene encodes CDR1 DFQATT and CDR2 SNEGSKA (reference sequence). Deletions cut 7 bases from V and 7 bases from J, with 7 bases between. The CDR3 bases are TGCAGTGTGGGAGGGACCCAGTACTTC. Amino acids: CSVGGTQYF.

This chain joins TRBV6-1 and TRBJ2-7; D might be TRBD1 or TRBD2, each matching 7 bases. CDR3 length: 14 residues. Germline V gives CDR1 MNHNS, CDR2 SASEGT. The germline V and J ends were trimmed by 8 bases and 3 bases, with 17 bases remaining between them. CDR3 region: CASGKTGRVYEQYF. CDR3 DNA sequence: TGTGCCAGCGGAAAGACAGGGAGGGTCTACGAGCAGTACTTC.

The chain has TRBV7-9 and TRBJ2-5; the D is unclear. V was cut by 11 bases and J by 2 bases, with 15 bases left in between. The CDR3 has 13 residues. Looked up from germline, CDR1 is SEHNR and CDR2 is FQNEAQ (reference sequence). CDR3 residues: CAHAYWGQETQYF. Written as DNA, the CDR3 is TGTGCCCATGCATACTGGGGTCAAGAGACCCAGTACTTC.

The V and J genes are TRBV30 and TRBJ2-2, with unresolved D. The V end lost 4 bases, the J end lost 9 bases, and 9 bases lay between the germline ends. In germline, CDR1 is GTSNPN, CDR2 SVGIG (reference sequence). The CDR3 has 11 amino acids. CDR3 in DNA: TGTGCCTGGATGATTTACAGGGAGCTGTTTTTT. This sequence encodes CAWMIYRELFF.

The V and J genes are TRBV6-1 and TRBJ2-7; D not resolved. The germline V and J ends were trimmed by 6 bases and 4 bases, with 4 bases remaining between them. CDR1 MNHNS and CDR2 SASEGT come from the germline V gene. The CDR3 is 10 amino acids. The CDR3 reads CASRSYEQYF. The CDR3 DNA is TGTGCCAGCAGATCATACGAGCAGTACTTC.